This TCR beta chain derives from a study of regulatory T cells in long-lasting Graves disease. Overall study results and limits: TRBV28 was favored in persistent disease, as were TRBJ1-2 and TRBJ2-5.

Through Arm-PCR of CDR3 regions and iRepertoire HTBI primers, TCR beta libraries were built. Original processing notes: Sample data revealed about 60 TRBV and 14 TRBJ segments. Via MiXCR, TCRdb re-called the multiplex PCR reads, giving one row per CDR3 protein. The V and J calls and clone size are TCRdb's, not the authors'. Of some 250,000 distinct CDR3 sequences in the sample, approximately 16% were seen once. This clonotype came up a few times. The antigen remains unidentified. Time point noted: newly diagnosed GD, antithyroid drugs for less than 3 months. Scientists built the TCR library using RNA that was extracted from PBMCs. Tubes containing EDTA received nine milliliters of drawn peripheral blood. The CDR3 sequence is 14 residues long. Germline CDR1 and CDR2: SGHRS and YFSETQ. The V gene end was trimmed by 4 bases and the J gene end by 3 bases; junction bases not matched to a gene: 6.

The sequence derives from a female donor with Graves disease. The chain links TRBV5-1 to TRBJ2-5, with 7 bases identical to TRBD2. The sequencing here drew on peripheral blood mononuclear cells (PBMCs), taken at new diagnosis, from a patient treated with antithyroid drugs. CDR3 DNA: TGCGCCAGCAGCCACGGGACTAACAAAGAGACCCAGTACTTC. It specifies CASSHGTNKETQYF.